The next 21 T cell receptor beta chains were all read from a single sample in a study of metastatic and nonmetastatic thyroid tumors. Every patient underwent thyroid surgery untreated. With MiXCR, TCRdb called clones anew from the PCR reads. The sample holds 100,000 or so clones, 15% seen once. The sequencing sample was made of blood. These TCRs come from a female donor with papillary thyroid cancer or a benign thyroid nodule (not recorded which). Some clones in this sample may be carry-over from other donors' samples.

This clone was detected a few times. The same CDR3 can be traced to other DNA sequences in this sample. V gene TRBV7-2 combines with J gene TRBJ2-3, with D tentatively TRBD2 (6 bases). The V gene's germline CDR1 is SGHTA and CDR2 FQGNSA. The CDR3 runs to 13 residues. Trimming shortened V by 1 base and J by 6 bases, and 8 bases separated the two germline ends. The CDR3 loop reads CASSLGRGDTQYF. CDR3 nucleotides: TGTGCCAGCAGCTTAGGGCGGGGTGATACGCAGTATTTT.

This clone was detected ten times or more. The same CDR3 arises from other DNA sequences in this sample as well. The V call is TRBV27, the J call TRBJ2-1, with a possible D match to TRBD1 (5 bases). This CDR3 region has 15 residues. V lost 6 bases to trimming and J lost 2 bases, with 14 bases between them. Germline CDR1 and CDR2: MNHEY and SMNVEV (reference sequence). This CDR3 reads CASSPRGLTYNEQFF. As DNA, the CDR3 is TGTGCCAGCAGCCCAAGGGGCTTAACCTACAATGAGCAGTTCTTC.

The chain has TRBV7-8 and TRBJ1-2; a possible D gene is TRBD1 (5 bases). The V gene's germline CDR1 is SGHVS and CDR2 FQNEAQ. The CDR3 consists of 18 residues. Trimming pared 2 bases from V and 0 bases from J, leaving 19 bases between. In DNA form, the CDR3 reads TGTGCCAGCAGCTTATTGGGGCGGGTGGGGCGTACTAACTATGGCTACACCTTC. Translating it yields CASSLLGRVGRTNYGYTF.

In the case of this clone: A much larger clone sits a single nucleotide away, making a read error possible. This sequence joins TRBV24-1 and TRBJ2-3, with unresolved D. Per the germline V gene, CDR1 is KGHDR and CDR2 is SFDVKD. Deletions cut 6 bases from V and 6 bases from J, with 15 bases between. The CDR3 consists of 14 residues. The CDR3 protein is CATSTSFARDTQYF. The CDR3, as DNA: TGTGCCACCAGTACCTCTTTCGCCCGGGATACGCAGTATTTT.

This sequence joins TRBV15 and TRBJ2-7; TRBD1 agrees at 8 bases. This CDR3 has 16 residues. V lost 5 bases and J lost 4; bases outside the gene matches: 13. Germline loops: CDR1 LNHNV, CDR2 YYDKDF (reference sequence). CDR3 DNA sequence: TGTGCCACCAGCTGCACCCCGGACAGGGCGGAGTACGAGCAGTACTTC. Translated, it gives CATSCTPDRAEYEQYF. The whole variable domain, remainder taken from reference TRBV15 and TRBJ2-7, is DAMVIQNPRYQVTQFGKPVTLSCSQTLNHNVMYWYQQKSSQAPKLLFHYYDKDFNNEADTPDNFQSRRPNTSFCFLDIRSPGLGDTAMYLCATSCTPDRAEYEQYFGPGTRLTVT.

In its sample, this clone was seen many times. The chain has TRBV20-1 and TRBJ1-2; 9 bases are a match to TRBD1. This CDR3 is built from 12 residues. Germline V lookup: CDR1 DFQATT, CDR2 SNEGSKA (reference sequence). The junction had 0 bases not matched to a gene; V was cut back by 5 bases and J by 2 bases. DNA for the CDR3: TGCAGTGCTGGACAGGGGAACTATGGCTACACCTTC. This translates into CSAGQGNYGYTF.

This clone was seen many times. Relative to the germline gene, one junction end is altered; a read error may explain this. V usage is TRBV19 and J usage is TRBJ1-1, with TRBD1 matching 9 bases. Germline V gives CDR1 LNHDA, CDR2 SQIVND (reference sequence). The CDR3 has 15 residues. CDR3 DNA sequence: TGTGCCGGTAGTCCGGGACAGGGAGGGATCACTGAAGCTTTCTTT. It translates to CAGSPGQGGITEAFF.

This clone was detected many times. CDR3 sequence (DNA): TGTGCCAGTGGGACAGTTAGGGGAGCGGCGAAAAACATTCAGTACTTC. It specifies CASGTVRGAAKNIQYF. The chain uses TRBV19 and TRBJ2-4; 7 bases are shared with TRBD1. CDR3 length: 16 amino acids. Losses at the gene ends were 8 bases for V and 4 bases for J; bases not matched to a gene: 14. The V gene's germline CDR1 is LNHDA and CDR2 SQIVND (reference sequence). The whole variable domain, filled in from reference TRBV19 and TRBJ2-4, reads DGGITQSPKYLFRKEGQNVTLSCEQNLNHDAMYWYRQDPGQGLRLIYYSQIVNDFQKGDIAEGYSVSREKKESFPLTVTSAQKNPTAFYLCASGTVRGAAKNIQYFGAGTRLSVL.

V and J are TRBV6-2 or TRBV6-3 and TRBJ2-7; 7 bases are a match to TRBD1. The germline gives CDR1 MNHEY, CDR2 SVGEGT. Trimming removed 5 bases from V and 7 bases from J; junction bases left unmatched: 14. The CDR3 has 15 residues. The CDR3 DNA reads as TGTGCCAGCAGTACAACGGGACAGTACAGGTTGGAGCAGTACTTC. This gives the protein CASSTTGQYRLEQYF.

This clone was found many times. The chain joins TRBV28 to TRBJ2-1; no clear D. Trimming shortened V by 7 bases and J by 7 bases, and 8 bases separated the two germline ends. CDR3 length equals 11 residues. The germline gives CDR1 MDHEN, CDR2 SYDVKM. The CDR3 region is CASTLENEQFF. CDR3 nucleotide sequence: TGTGCCAGCACCCTAGAGAATGAGCAGTTCTTC.

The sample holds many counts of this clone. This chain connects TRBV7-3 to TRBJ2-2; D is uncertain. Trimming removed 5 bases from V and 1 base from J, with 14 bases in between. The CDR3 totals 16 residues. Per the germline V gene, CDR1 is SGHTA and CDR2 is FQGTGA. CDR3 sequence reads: CASSHGGRLNTGELFF. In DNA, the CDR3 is TGTGCCAGCAGCCATGGCGGCAGGCTGAACACCGGGGAGCTGTTTTTT.

Here the CDR3 reads CASRPVGGWDTDTQYF. The CDR3 DNA follows: TGTGCCAGCAGACCAGTCGGCGGTTGGGACACAGATACGCAGTATTTT. This rearrangement joins TRBV5-6 to TRBJ2-3; D is unclear. CDR3 length: 16 amino acids. V gave up 5 bases and J gave up 2 bases, with 18 bases separating them. Germline values: CDR1 SGHDT, CDR2 YYEEEE.

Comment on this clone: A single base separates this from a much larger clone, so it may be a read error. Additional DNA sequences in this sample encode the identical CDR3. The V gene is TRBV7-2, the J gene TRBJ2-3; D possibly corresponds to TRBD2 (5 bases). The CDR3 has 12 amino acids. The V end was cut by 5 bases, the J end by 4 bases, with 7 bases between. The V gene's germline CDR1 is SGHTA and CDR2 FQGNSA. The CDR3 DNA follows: TGTGCCAGCAGCCGGACTCCAGATACGCAGTATTTT. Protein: CASSRTPDTQYF.

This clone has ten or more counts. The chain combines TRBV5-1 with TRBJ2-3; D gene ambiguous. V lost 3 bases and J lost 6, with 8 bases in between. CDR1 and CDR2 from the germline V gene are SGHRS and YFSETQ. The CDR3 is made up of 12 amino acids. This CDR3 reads CASSSELDTQYF. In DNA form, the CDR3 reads TGCGCCAGCAGCTCGGAGCTGGATACGCAGTATTTT. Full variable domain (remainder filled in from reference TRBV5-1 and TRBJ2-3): KAGVTQTPRYLIKTRGQQVTLSCSPISGHRSVSWYQQTPGQGLQFLFEYFSETQRNKGNFPGRFSGRQFSNSRSEMNVSTLELGDSALYLCASSSELDTQYFGPGTRLTVL.

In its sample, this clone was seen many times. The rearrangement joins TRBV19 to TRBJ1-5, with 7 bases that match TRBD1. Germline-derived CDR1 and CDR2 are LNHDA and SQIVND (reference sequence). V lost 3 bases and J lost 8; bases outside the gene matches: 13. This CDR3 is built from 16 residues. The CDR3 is CASSMSPDRLGKPQHF. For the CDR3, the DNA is TGTGCCAGTAGTATGTCTCCGGACAGGTTGGGGAAGCCCCAGCATTTT.

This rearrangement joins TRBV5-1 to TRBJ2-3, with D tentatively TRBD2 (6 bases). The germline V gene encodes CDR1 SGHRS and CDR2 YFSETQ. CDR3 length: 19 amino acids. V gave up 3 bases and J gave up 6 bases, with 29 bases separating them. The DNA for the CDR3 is TGCGCCAGCAGCTGGACCGGGGGTGGGGATGCGCACGCCATGGATACGCAGTATTTT. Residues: CASSWTGGGDAHAMDTQYF.

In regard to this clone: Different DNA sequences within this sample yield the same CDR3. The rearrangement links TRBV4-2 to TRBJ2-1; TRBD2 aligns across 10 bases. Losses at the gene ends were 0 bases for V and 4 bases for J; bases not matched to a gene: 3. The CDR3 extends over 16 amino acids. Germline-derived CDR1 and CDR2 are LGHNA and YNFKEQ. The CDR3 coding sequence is TGTGCCAGCAGCCAAGAATTAGCGGGGGGTTACAATGAGCAGTTCTTC. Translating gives CASSQELAGGYNEQFF.

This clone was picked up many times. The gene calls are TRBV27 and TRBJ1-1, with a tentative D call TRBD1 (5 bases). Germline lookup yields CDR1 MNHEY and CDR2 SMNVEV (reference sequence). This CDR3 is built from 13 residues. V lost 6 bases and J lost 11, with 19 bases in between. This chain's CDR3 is CASSPLGVGSAFF. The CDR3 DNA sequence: TGTGCCAGCAGCCCCTTGGGGGTTGGGTCGGCTTTCTTT.

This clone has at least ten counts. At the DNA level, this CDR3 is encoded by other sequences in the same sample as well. CDR3 loop: CASSPTGDSNQPQHF. In DNA, the CDR3 is TGTGCCAGTAGTCCCACAGGGGATAGCAATCAGCCCCAGCATTTT. V usage is TRBV19 and J usage is TRBJ1-5; 7 nucleotides match TRBD1. V shed 5 bases, J shed 0 bases, and the junction held 4 bases outside the gene matches. This CDR3 contains 15 residues. Germline V gene lookup returns CDR1 LNHDA and CDR2 SQIVND (reference sequence).

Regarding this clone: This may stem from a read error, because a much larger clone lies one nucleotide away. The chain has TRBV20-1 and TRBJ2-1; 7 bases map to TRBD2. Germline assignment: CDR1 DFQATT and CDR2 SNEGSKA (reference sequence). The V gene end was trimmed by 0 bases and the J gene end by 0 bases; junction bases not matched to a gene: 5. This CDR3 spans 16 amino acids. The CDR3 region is CSARDQSGISYNEQFF. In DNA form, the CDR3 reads TGCAGTGCTAGAGATCAGAGCGGGATCTCCTACAATGAGCAGTTCTTC.

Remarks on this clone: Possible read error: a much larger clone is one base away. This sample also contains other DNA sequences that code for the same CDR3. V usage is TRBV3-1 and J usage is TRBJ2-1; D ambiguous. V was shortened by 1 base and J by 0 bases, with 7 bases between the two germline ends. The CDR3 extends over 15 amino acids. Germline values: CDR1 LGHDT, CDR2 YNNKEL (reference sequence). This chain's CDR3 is CASSQGDVSYNEQFF. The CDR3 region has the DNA TGTGCCAGCAGCCAAGGTGACGTCTCCTACAATGAGCAGTTCTTC.